The 20 T cell receptor beta chains in this list originate from one sample, sequenced in a study of OX40 agonist ivuxolimab in advanced cancers. Assay used: immunoSEQ multiplex PCR; TCRdb lists only in-frame clones, some missing. The sample holds around 67,000 clones, roughly 80% seen once. This specimen consisted of CD4+ or CD8+ T cells sorted from blood, obtained in a trial of the OX40 agonist ivuxolimab. The receptors here all came from an adult with an advanced solid tumor such as melanoma, head and neck, liver or kidney cancer.

J is TRBJ1-1 and V is TRBV7-6; 7 bases align to TRBD1. The CDR3 consists of 15 residues. V was pared by 2 bases and J by 5 bases, with 8 bases of the junction left unmatched. From germline, CDR1 is SGHVS and CDR2 FNYEAQ. The CDR3 sequence is CASSLPGGTGTEAFF. CDR3 sequence (DNA): TGTGCCAGCAGCTTACCAGGGGGTACCGGGACTGAAGCTTTCTTT.

This clone was observed once. J is TRBJ1-2 and V is TRBV10-3, with 9 bases that match TRBD1. Germline V gene data show CDR1 as ENHRY and CDR2 as SYGVKD. The CDR3 spans 13 residues. V dropped 6 bases and J dropped 7; count of bases not matched to a gene: 6. In nucleotides, the CDR3 is TGTGCCATCAGGGAAACAGGGGGCGGTGGCTACACCTTC. It codes for CAIRETGGGGYTF.

J is TRBJ1-3 and V is TRBV7-2; D unresolved. V gave up 5 bases and J gave up 1 base, with 12 bases separating them. The germline V gene has CDR1 SGHTA and CDR2 FQGNSA. This CDR3 has 15 amino acids. CDR3 DNA sequence: TGTGCCAGCAGCCCCCAGTCGGGGTCTGGAAACACCATATATTTT. This gives the protein CASSPQSGSGNTIYF.

The V call is TRBV9, the J call TRBJ2-7; TRBD2 might be the D (6 bases). Trimming pared 4 bases from V and 3 bases from J, leaving 17 bases between. The CDR3 is made up of 15 amino acids. Germline assignment: CDR1 SGDLS and CDR2 YYNGEE. CDR3 bases: TGTGCCAGCAGCCCCCAAGCACTAGCAGTCTACGAGCAGTACTTC. This gives the protein CASSPQALAVYEQYF.

The V call is TRBV5-1, the J call TRBJ2-1; no reliable D call. The germline CDR1 and CDR2 sequences are SGHRS and YFSETQ. The V end lost 4 bases, the J end lost 6 bases, and 14 bases lay between the germline ends. The CDR3 totals 14 residues. The CDR3 DNA sequence: TGCGCCAGCAGCCAGGACCCAACCTCCAATGAGCAGTTCTTC. Encoded protein: CASSQDPTSNEQFF.

The chain links TRBV5-1 to TRBJ2-6; tentative D call: TRBD1 (5 bases). This CDR3 is built from 15 residues. Trimming stripped 3 bases from V and 2 bases from J, with 9 bases between. Looked up from germline, CDR1 is SGHRS and CDR2 is YFSETQ. The CDR3 here is CASSSTATGANVLTF. CDR3 DNA: TGCGCCAGCAGCTCGACAGCAACTGGGGCCAACGTCCTGACTTTC.

The rearrangement links TRBV7-3 to TRBJ1-1, with D possibly TRBD1 on 6 matching bases. The CDR3 is made up of 14 amino acids. CDR1 and CDR2 (germline): SGHTA, FQGTGA. V was pared by 0 bases and J by 3 bases, with 8 bases between. CDR3 DNA: TGTGCCAGCAGCTTAACGAGGGGGGACACTGAAGCTTTCTTT. Its translation: CASSLTRGDTEAFF.

The chain joins TRBV7-3 to TRBJ1-1; the D gene is possibly TRBD1 (6 bases). The V end was cut by 2 bases, the J end by 1 base, with 11 bases between. The germline CDR1 and CDR2 sequences are SGHTA and FQGTGA. CDR3 length: 15 amino acids. Here the CDR3 DNA reads TGTGCCAGCAGCTTATTAGGGGGGGCGAACACTGAAGCTTTCTTT. Encoded protein: CASSLLGGANTEAFF.

In its sample, this clone was seen once. The chain joins TRBV29-1 to TRBJ1-1, with D perhaps matching TRBD1 (5 bases). The V gene's germline CDR1 is SQVTM and CDR2 ANQGSEA. This CDR3 has 13 residues. Trimming shortened V by 6 bases and J by 1 base, and 12 bases separated the two germline ends. CDR3 bases: TGCAGCGTAGCAGGGCGCGCGAACACTGAAGCTTTCTTT. Amino acid sequence: CSVAGRANTEAFF.

This clone was seen more than once but under ten times. J is TRBJ1-6 and V is TRBV6-1, with a possible D match to TRBD1 (5 bases). The germline V and J ends were trimmed by 6 bases and 6 bases, with 9 bases remaining between them. Looked up from germline, CDR1 is MNHNS and CDR2 is SASEGT. CDR3 length: 13 amino acids. The CDR3 sequence: CASRWDGNSPLHF. The DNA of the CDR3 is TGTGCCAGCAGGTGGGACGGTAATTCACCCCTCCACTTT.

The V and J genes are TRBV5-6 and TRBJ2-5; D is undetermined. The CDR3 extends over 13 amino acids. Germline V gene lookup returns CDR1 SGHDT and CDR2 YYEEEE. V dropped 4 bases and J dropped 9 bases, with 16 bases sitting between them. CDR3 in amino acids: CASSPSTRPPQYF. CDR3 DNA: TGTGCCAGCAGCCCGTCGACCCGCCCCCCCCAGTACTTC.

This clone was observed a handful of times. The chain carries TRBV5-5 and TRBJ1-1; 11 bases agree with TRBD1. CDR3 length: 15 amino acids. Germline CDR1 and CDR2: SGHKS and YYEKEE (reference sequence). V trimming: 2 bases; J trimming: 3 bases; junction bases outside the gene matches: 3. The CDR3 DNA follows: TGTGCCAGCAGCTTCCGGGACAGGGGGGACACTGAAGCTTTCTTT. Translated, it gives CASSFRDRGDTEAFF.

The chain links TRBV7-2 to TRBJ2-5; D is unclear. CDR1 is SGHTA, CDR2 FQGNSA, per germline. There are 14 residues in the CDR3. V shed 6 bases and J shed 5 bases, with 16 bases lying between them. CDR3 in amino acids: CASRVFGSLETQYF. The CDR3 region has the DNA TGTGCCAGCAGAGTCTTCGGGTCCCTTGAGACCCAGTACTTC.

CDR3 nucleotides: TGTGCCATGAGGGACAGGCAAGCAGATACGCAGTATTTT. Its translation is CAMRDRQADTQYF. This chain joins TRBV10-3 and TRBJ2-3, with 8 bases identical to TRBD1. The trim removed 9 bases at V and 4 bases at J, leaving 6 bases unmatched. Looked up from germline, CDR1 is ENHRY and CDR2 is SYGVKD. This CDR3 contains 13 residues.

Only one count was recorded for this clone. The germline gene is not matched at one end of the junction; a read error may be the cause. The chain recombines TRBV5-1 with TRBJ1-4; 12 bases map to TRBD1. The CDR3 length is 15 residues. CDR1 is SGHRS and CDR2 is YFSETQ in the germline V gene. Here the CDR3 DNA reads TGTGCCAGCAGCTTGGGACAGGGGGCAGGTGAAAAACTGTTTTTT. Translating it yields CASSLGQGAGEKLFF.

The chain uses TRBV5-1 and TRBJ2-7; D possibly corresponds to TRBD2 (6 bases). The CDR3 is 13 amino acids. V lost 2 bases and J 3 bases, leaving 9 bases between the germline ends. The germline CDR1 and CDR2 sequences are SGHRS and YFSETQ. This CDR3 is CASSFQTSYEQYF. The CDR3 DNA sequence: TGCGCCAGCAGCTTCCAGACTAGCTACGAGCAGTACTTC. The variable domain in full, with the rest retrieved from reference TRBV5-1 and TRBJ2-7, is KAGVTQTPRYLIKTRGQQVTLSCSPISGHRSVSWYQQTPGQGLQFLFEYFSETQRNKGNFPGRFSGRQFSNSRSEMNVSTLELGDSALYLCASSFQTSYEQYFGPGTRLTVT.

The chain is built from TRBV5-1 and TRBJ2-5; 11 bases align to TRBD1. The CDR3 loop spans 14 amino acids. After removal of 4 bases from V and 4 bases from J, the junction contained 3 bases not matched to a gene. Germline V gives CDR1 SGHRS, CDR2 YFSETQ. In nucleotides, the CDR3 is TGCGCCAGCAGCATGGACAGGGGGCCAGAGACCCAGTACTTC. Translated, it gives CASSMDRGPETQYF. Full variable domain (rest looked up from reference TRBV5-1 and TRBJ2-5): KAGVTQTPRYLIKTRGQQVTLSCSPISGHRSVSWYQQTPGQGLQFLFEYFSETQRNKGNFPGRFSGRQFSNSRSEMNVSTLELGDSALYLCASSMDRGPETQYFGPGTRLLVL.

V gene TRBV11-2 combines with J gene TRBJ1-1; TRBD1 is a possible D gene (5 bases). V was clipped by 4 bases and J by 4 bases, with 13 bases between them. The CDR3 has 14 amino acids. Germline V lookup: CDR1 SGHAT, CDR2 FQNNGV. The CDR3 spells CASSSSWGSTEAFF. CDR3 DNA sequence: TGTGCCAGCAGCTCCTCCTGGGGGTCCACTGAAGCTTTCTTT.

This sequence joins TRBV7-2 and TRBJ2-2; tentative D call: TRBD2 (5 bases). V shed 3 bases and J shed 2 bases, with 19 bases lying between them. CDR3 length equals 18 residues. Germline V gives CDR1 SGHTA, CDR2 FQGNSA. This CDR3 reads CASSFYPPGLPNTGELFF. The CDR3 DNA follows: TGTGCCAGCAGCTTTTATCCCCCCGGACTCCCAAACACCGGGGAGCTGTTTTTT.

Here the CDR3 reads CASTKGSGIYNEQFF. CDR3 nucleotides: TGTGCCAGTACCAAGGGGAGCGGGATCTACAATGAGCAGTTCTTC. The chain carries TRBV19 and TRBJ2-1; the match to TRBD2 covers 7 bases. The CDR3 totals 15 residues. V lost 7 bases and J lost 3; bases outside the gene matches: 9. Per the germline V gene, CDR1 is LNHDA and CDR2 is SQIVND (reference sequence).